This paragraph covers one TCR beta chain sequence. No antigen is known for it. The CDR3 has 14 amino acids. V dropped 2 bases and J dropped 6 bases, with 11 bases sitting between them. Per the germline V gene, CDR1 is MNHEY and CDR2 is SMNVEV (reference sequence). Libraries were prepared by immunoSEQ multiplex PCR; TCRdb keeps only in-frame clonotypes and omits some of them. Of 55,000 to 65,000 clones listed, around 97% are singletons. These data belong to a study of siplizumab effects on memory and regulatory T cells. The study's findings and limits: Siplizumab produced a significant drop in alloreactive sequences attributable to unstimulated CD4+ memory cells. Suppressive activity of Tregs proliferating in siplizumab cultures remained unconfirmed. The apparent diversity of naive T cells exceeded that of memory cells, and naive T cells seemed to make a major contribution to the alloresponse.

The chain combines TRBV27 with TRBJ2-1; D possibly uses TRBD1 or TRBD2 (5 bases each). The TCR originated in a human donor in good health. Sequenced input: naive CD8+ T cells sorted from blood. The CDR3 bases are TGTGCCAGCAGTTTAACGGGGACCTCCAATGAGCAGTTCTTC. Translated: CASSLTGTSNEQFF.